A selection of T cell receptor beta chains follows, all from one sample in a study of T cell responses to AZD1222 COVID-19 vaccine. The data were produced by immunoSEQ multiplex PCR, yet TCRdb's version contains in-frame clones alone and is incomplete. This table has 150,000 or so clones, approximately 94% appearing once. Source: peripheral blood, taken on day 0 of AZD1222 vaccination. The source of these receptors is an adult in good health. The CDR3 runs from the conserved cysteine through the conserved F or W. The order of the fields is D gene, J gene, V gene, clone size, CDR3 protein, CDR3 DNA. The D gene is left open where the match is weak. Size is stated for part of the rows, as once, few or many counts, or as a class when the clone is expanded.

NA | TRBJ2-2 | TRBV7-8 | NA | CASSLARSRINTGELFF | TGTGCCAGCAGCTTAGCGCGTTCTAGGATAAACACCGGGGAGCTGTTTTTT
TRBD2 | TRBJ2-5 | TRBV5-1 | NA | CASSIERGAAETQYF | TGCGCCAGCAGTATCGAGCGGGGGGCCGCGGAGACCCAGTACTTC
NA | TRBJ2-7 | TRBV7-9 | NA | CASSPQGGGHEQYF | TGTGCCAGCAGCCCTCAGGGGGGAGGCCACGAGCAGTACTTC
NA | TRBJ1-2 | TRBV13 | NA | CATRSPEGVHGYTF | TGTGCCACCCGAAGCCCCGAGGGGGTTCATGGCTACACCTTC
NA | TRBJ1-1 | TRBV5-5 | NA | CASIPRVRGTEAFF | TGTGCCAGCATCCCCCGAGTAAGGGGCACTGAAGCTTTCTTT
NA | TRBJ2-1 | TRBV24-1 | NA | CATSDPGTSYYNEQFF | TGTGCCACCAGTGACCCTGGGACAAGCTACTACAATGAGCAGTTCTTC
TRBD2 | TRBJ2-1 | TRBV5-1 | NA | CASSVRPSGVLNEQFF | TGCGCCAGCAGCGTCCGACCTAGCGGGGTGCTCAATGAGCAGTTCTTC
TRBD1 | TRBJ1-2 | TRBV7-9 | NA | CASSLVGQSPNYGYTF | TGTGCCAGCAGCTTGGTGGGACAGAGCCCTAACTATGGCTACACCTTC
NA | TRBJ1-6 | TRBV2 | once | CASSGPGRGNNSPLHF | TGTGCCAGCAGTGGACCAGGGAGGGGGAATAATTCACCCCTCCACTTT
NA | TRBJ1-5 | TRBV24-1 | NA | CATSAGQEFWPQHF | TGTGCCACCAGTGCCGGGCAGGAGTTTTGGCCCCAGCATTTT
NA | TRBJ1-1 | TRBV3-1/TRBV3-2 | NA | CASSQEGTAEAFF | TGTGCCAGCAGCCAAGAAGGCACAGCTGAAGCTTTCTTT
NA | TRBJ2-3 | TRBV19 | once | CASSTWQTDTQYF | TGTGCCAGTAGTACGTGGCAAACCGATACGCAGTATTTT
NA | TRBJ1-1 | TRBV12-3/TRBV12-4 | NA | CASSFGGNTEAFF | TGTGCCAGCAGTTTCGGGGGGAACACTGAAGCTTTCTTT
NA | TRBJ1-2 | TRBV3-1/TRBV3-2 | NA | CASSQVSGAGYTF | TGTGCCAGCAGCCAAGTATCCGGGGCTGGCTACACCTTC
NA | TRBJ1-6 | TRBV4-1 | NA | CASSQEQGWNNSPLHF | TGCGCCAGCAGCCAAGAACAGGGCTGGAATAATTCACCCCTCCACTTT
TRBD1 | TRBJ1-2 | TRBV6-5 | NA | CASRTPGTGDYGYTF | TGTGCCAGCAGAACGCCAGGGACAGGGGATTATGGCTACACCTTC
NA | TRBJ1-1 | TRBV19 | NA | CASSRGKNTEAFF | TGTGCCAGTAGTCGGGGGAAAAACACTGAAGCTTTCTTT
NA | TRBJ1-6 | TRBV7-9 | once | CASTRANSPLHF | TGTGCCAGCACCAGGGCGAATTCACCCCTCCACTTT
NA | TRBJ2-7 | TRBV19 | NA | CASSQGGGIDYEQYF | TGTGCCAGTAGTCAGGGTGGAGGAATAGATTACGAGCAGTACTTC
NA | TRBJ1-4 | TRBV11-2 | NA | CASSSRPGLVVEKLFF | TGTGCCAGCAGCTCGCGGCCGGGGCTCGTGGTTGAAAAACTGTTTTTT
NA | TRBJ1-3 | TRBV6-5 | NA | CASAPQGNTIYF | TGTGCCAGCGCACCACAGGGAAACACCATATATTTT
NA | TRBJ2-7 | TRBV7-3 | NA | CASSFGVGGYEQYF | TGTGCCAGCAGCTTTGGTGTTGGGGGCTACGAGCAGTACTTC
TRBD2 | TRBJ2-5 | TRBV3-1/TRBV3-2 | NA | CASSQGATGGHLETQYF | TGTGCCAGCAGCCAAGGAGCCACGGGGGGGCATTTGGAGACCCAGTACTTC
NA | TRBJ1-3 | TRBV5-1 | few | CASSLGEVSGNTIYF | TGCGCCAGCAGCTTGGGAGAAGTCTCTGGAAACACCATATATTTT
NA | TRBJ1-1 | TRBV28 | NA | CASSLEGSGVNTEAFF | TGTGCCAGCAGTTTAGAAGGGAGTGGGGTGAACACTGAAGCTTTCTTT
NA | TRBJ1-1 | TRBV7-2 | NA | CASSLGQGWGTEAFF | TGTGCCAGCAGCTTAGGGCAGGGGTGGGGCACTGAAGCTTTCTTT
NA | TRBJ1-5 | TRBV3-1/TRBV3-2 | once | CASSLIYSNQPQHF | TGTGCCAGCAGTCTTATCTATAGCAATCAGCCCCAGCATTTT